Below, 28 T cell receptor beta chains from the same sample are listed, as sequenced in a study of vaccination and CD4 T cells after COVID-19. These receptors lack a known antigen. Treatment defined: approximately nine-day PBMC culture with coronavirus spike peptide pools or control peptides (ViraFEST assay). Cultured CD4+ T-cell DNA underwent Oncomine TCR Beta short-read sequencing. TCRdb reanalysed the PCR reads using MiXCR and keeps one entry per CDR3 protein. The sample lists 12,000 or so distinct CDR3 sequences; approximately 60% were seen once. Sample: CD4+ T cells from blood, cultured in vitro. The source of these receptors is a human donor who had recovered from COVID-19.

This rearrangement joins TRBV7-8 to TRBJ1-6, with D possibly being TRBD1 (5 bases). V gave up 2 bases and J gave up 5 bases, with 13 bases separating them. The CDR3 loop spans 16 amino acids. The germline V gene has CDR1 SGHVS and CDR2 FQNEAQ. The CDR3 reads CASSLHGAVDNSPLHF. In DNA form, the CDR3 reads TGTGCCAGCAGCTTACATGGGGCTGTCGATAATTCACCCCTCCACTTT. The whole variable domain, remainder taken from reference TRBV7-8 and TRBJ1-6, is GAGVSQSPRYKVAKRGQDVALRCDPISGHVSLFWYQQALGQGPEFLTYFQNEAQLDKSGLPSDRFFAERPEGSVSTLKIQRTQQEDSAVYLCASSLHGAVDNSPLHFGNGTRLTVT.

The rearrangement links TRBV2 to TRBJ2-3; D is ambiguous. Germline V CDR1 and CDR2: SNHLY, FYNNEI. CDR3 length: 12 residues. V dropped 6 bases and J dropped 6 bases, with 10 bases sitting between them. The DNA for the CDR3 is TGTGCCAGCAGCCAAGTGCGGGATACGCAGTATTTT. Protein product: CASSQVRDTQYF.

The chain recombines TRBV20-1 with TRBJ2-3; TRBD2 aligns across 8 bases. The germline gives CDR1 DFQATT, CDR2 SNEGSKA (reference sequence). J was trimmed by 1 base and V by 3 bases; bases with no gene match: 12. The CDR3 covers 17 residues. The chain's CDR3 is CSARTSGSNGGTDTQYF. The CDR3 nucleotides are TGCAGTGCTAGGACGAGCGGGAGTAATGGGGGCACAGATACGCAGTATTTT.

This chain joins TRBV7-2 and TRBJ2-6; no definite D call. V lost 1 base and J 0 bases, leaving 13 bases between the germline ends. Germline-derived CDR1 and CDR2 are SGHTA and FQGNSA. The CDR3 runs 18 residues. CDR3 sequence reads: CASSLGVATISGANVLTF. CDR3 nucleotides: TGTGCCAGCAGCTTAGGAGTGGCCACCATCTCTGGGGCCAACGTCCTGACTTTC.

This clonotype appeared a single time. The chain uses TRBV4-2 and TRBJ2-5; 12 nucleotides match TRBD1. Germline CDR1 reads LGHNA; CDR2 reads YNFKEQ. This CDR3 region has 16 residues. The junction had 6 bases not matched to a gene; V was cut back by 2 bases and J by 5 bases. This CDR3 reads CASSQRGTGGMETQYF. CDR3 DNA: TGTGCCAGCAGCCAACGGGGGACAGGGGGCATGGAGACCCAGTACTTC.

The V gene is TRBV28, the J gene TRBJ2-5, with D unresolved. Trimming removed 3 bases from V and 3 bases from J, with 5 bases in between. Looked up from germline, CDR1 is MDHEN and CDR2 is SYDVKM. This CDR3 is 12 amino acids long. Here the CDR3 DNA reads TGTGCCAGCAGTTTCGCTAAAGAGACCCAGTACTTC. Its translation is CASSFAKETQYF.

This clonotype came up a few times. V is TRBV7-8 and J is TRBJ2-5; D is unclear. The germline CDR1 and CDR2 sequences are SGHVS and FQNEAQ. Deletions cut 3 bases from V and 4 bases from J, with 9 bases between. The CDR3 is 13 amino acids. CDR3 sequence: CASSLGYRETQYF. The DNA of the CDR3 is TGTGCCAGCAGCTTGGGCTATCGAGAGACCCAGTACTTC.

The chain is built from TRBV7-8 and TRBJ1-1; the D gene is possibly TRBD1 (5 bases). Trimming cost V 1 base and J 5 bases, with 17 bases left between them. CDR1 and CDR2 (germline): SGHVS, FQNEAQ. CDR3 length equals 16 residues. The CDR3 DNA reads as TGTGCCAGCAGCTTAGGATGGACACCATGGAGAACTGAAGCTTTCTTT. Protein product: CASSLGWTPWRTEAFF.

The chain uses TRBV20-1 and TRBJ2-4; no clear D. The V and J ends lost 1 base and 0 bases respectively, with 7 bases between them. The germline CDR1 and CDR2 sequences are DFQATT and SNEGSKA (reference sequence). The CDR3 totals 14 residues. The CDR3: CSARGALAKNIQYF. The CDR3 region has the DNA TGCAGTGCTAGAGGGGCACTAGCCAAAAACATTCAGTACTTC.

J is TRBJ2-2 and V is TRBV6-1; 10 positions agree with TRBD2. Germline-derived CDR1 and CDR2 are MNHNS and SASEGT. The CDR3 has 19 residues. J gave up 3 bases and V 5 bases, and 15 bases lay outside the gene matches. The CDR3 sequence is CASSPIWLAGVSDTGELFF. DNA for the CDR3: TGTGCCAGCAGTCCCATTTGGCTAGCGGGAGTTTCGGACACCGGGGAGCTGTTTTTT.

V is TRBV6-1 and J is TRBJ1-1; D call uncertain. Trimming shortened V by 5 bases and J by 8 bases, and 18 bases separated the two germline ends. Per the germline V gene, CDR1 is MNHNS and CDR2 is SASEGT. The CDR3 spans 14 residues. The CDR3 bases are TGTGCCAGCAGTCGATCCTCGCCCCGCTCCGAAGCTTTCTTT. Protein product: CASSRSSPRSEAFF.

The rearrangement uses TRBV7-2 and TRBJ1-4, with no clear D. The CDR3 runs to 15 residues. The V and J ends lost 1 base and 8 bases respectively, with 14 bases between them. The germline V gene encodes CDR1 SGHTA and CDR2 FQGNSA. The CDR3 protein is CASSLDSRRGEKLFF. In nucleotides, the CDR3 is TGTGCCAGCAGCTTAGACTCTAGGCGGGGAGAAAAACTGTTTTTT.

The rearrangement links TRBV20-1 to TRBJ2-7; TRBD2 matches at 8 bases. V was pared by 3 bases and J by 2 bases, with 6 bases of the junction left unmatched. Germline-derived CDR1 and CDR2 are DFQATT and SNEGSKA (reference sequence). This CDR3 spans 14 amino acids. CDR3 DNA sequence: TGCAGTGCTAGGACGGGACTAGGGACCTACGAGCAGTACTTC. This sequence encodes CSARTGLGTYEQYF.

The rearrangement uses TRBV4-2 and TRBJ2-3, with D perhaps given as TRBD1 or TRBD2 (6 bases each). Germline V gene lookup returns CDR1 LGHNA and CDR2 YNFKEQ. V lost 1 base to trimming and J lost 4 bases, with 15 bases between them. This CDR3 spans 16 amino acids. CDR3 protein: CASSQAGPGEADTQYF. In DNA form, the CDR3 reads TGTGCCAGCAGCCAAGCTGGTCCAGGGGAGGCAGATACGCAGTATTTT.

This chain uses TRBV6-1 with TRBJ1-5, with D possibly TRBD1 on 5 matching bases. In germline, CDR1 is MNHNS, CDR2 SASEGT. This CDR3 has 15 residues. Trimming left V 7 bases short and J 0 bases short, with 13 bases between. The chain's CDR3 is CASKRTTHSNQPQHF. CDR3 bases: TGTGCCAGCAAACGGACAACTCATAGCAATCAGCCCCAGCATTTT.

The chain combines TRBV2 with TRBJ1-3, with D possibly TRBD1 on 5 matching bases. CDR3 length equals 14 residues. The V end was cut by 7 bases, the J end by 4 bases, with 14 bases between. Looked up from germline, CDR1 is SNHLY and CDR2 is FYNNEI. The CDR3 region has the DNA TGTGCCAGCACCGAACGGGGGGGAGGAAACACCATATATTTT. It specifies CASTERGGGNTIYF.

The V gene is TRBV19, the J gene TRBJ2-6, with 7 bases aligning to TRBD1. The V and J ends lost 11 bases and 4 bases, in that order; junction bases with no gene match: 11. Germline loops: CDR1 LNHDA, CDR2 SQIVND (reference sequence). The CDR3 totals 15 residues. CDR3 sequence reads: CAGRDSKTGANVLTF. CDR3 in DNA: TGTGCCGGCAGGGACAGCAAGACCGGGGCCAACGTCCTGACTTTC.

The gene calls are TRBV6-1 and TRBJ2-7; no clear D. This CDR3 region has 12 residues. Germline V gives CDR1 MNHNS, CDR2 SASEGT. Trimming cost V 4 bases and J 4 bases, with 8 bases left between them. CDR3 DNA sequence: TGTGCCAGCAGTGGGTCCGGATACGAGCAGTACTTC. Protein product: CASSGSGYEQYF.

The chain combines TRBV7-9 with TRBJ1-1; D is unresolved. The CDR3 has 14 amino acids. Trimming removed 2 bases from V and 1 base from J, with 8 bases in between. The V gene's germline CDR1 is SEHNR and CDR2 FQNEAQ (reference sequence). In DNA, the CDR3 is TGTGCCAGCAGCTTATTATATCGGAACACTGAAGCTTTCTTT. Its protein is CASSLLYRNTEAFF. The full variable domain, completed using reference TRBV7-9 and TRBJ1-1, is DTGVSQNPRHKITKRGQNVTFRCDPISEHNRLYWYRQTLGQGPEFLTYFQNEAQLEKSRLLSDRFSAERPKGSFSTLEIQRTEQGDSAMYLCASSLLYRNTEAFFGQGTRLTVV.

This rearrangement joins TRBV18 to TRBJ2-5, with 8 bases fitting TRBD2. Germline V gene sequence: CDR1 KGHSH, CDR2 LQKENI. The CDR3 is 13 residues long. Losses at the gene ends were 6 bases for V and 8 bases for J; bases not matched to a gene: 8. The CDR3 nucleotides are TGTGCCAGCTCCCTTCAACGGGAGGGTACCCAGTACTTC. Translated: CASSLQREGTQYF.

V is TRBV29-1 and J is TRBJ2-7; 8 positions agree with TRBD1. In germline, CDR1 is SQVTM, CDR2 ANQGSEA. Trimming removed 3 bases from V and 4 bases from J; junction bases left unmatched: 5. The CDR3 loop spans 13 amino acids. CDR3 residues: CSVEAGGGYEQYF. The CDR3 DNA reads as TGCAGCGTTGAGGCAGGGGGCGGGTACGAGCAGTACTTC.

The genes are TRBV28 and TRBJ2-5; the D gene is possibly TRBD2 (5 bases). CDR1 is MDHEN, CDR2 SYDVKM, per germline. The ends were cut back, 3 bases at V and 5 bases at J, with 10 bases in the middle. The CDR3 contains 13 residues. The CDR3 sequence is CASSFSGIETQYF. The CDR3 coding sequence is TGTGCCAGCAGTTTTTCGGGGATTGAGACCCAGTACTTC.

The gene calls are TRBV10-3 and TRBJ2-5; TRBD2 might be the D (6 bases). Germline V gene sequence: CDR1 ENHRY, CDR2 SYGVKD. V shed 6 bases and J shed 1 base, with 15 bases lying between them. CDR3 length equals 15 residues. The CDR3 nucleotides are TGTGCCATCAGGGGCGACCGGGGGACCCAAGAGACCCAGTACTTC. Amino acids: CAIRGDRGTQETQYF.

The chain carries TRBV6-2 or TRBV6-3 and TRBJ2-3, with 9 positions matching TRBD1. Unmatched junction bases numbered 6, after V lost 6 bases and J lost 2 bases. The CDR3 is 15 residues long. Per germline, CDR1 MNHEY and CDR2 SVGEGT. The CDR3 loop reads CASSPGTGHTDTQYF. The DNA for the CDR3 is TGTGCCAGCAGCCCCGGGACAGGGCACACAGATACGCAGTATTTT.

The chain employs TRBV10-3 and TRBJ2-5, with 10 bases aligning to TRBD2. CDR3 length equals 16 residues. Germline values: CDR1 ENHRY, CDR2 SYGVKD. J lost 2 bases, V lost 6 bases, and 9 bases had no gene match. CDR3 in amino acids: CAISQWTSGNQETQYF. The DNA for the CDR3 is TGTGCCATCAGCCAATGGACTAGCGGAAATCAAGAGACCCAGTACTTC.

CDR3 region: CSAKRADRVDYEQYF. CDR3 nucleotides: TGCAGTGCTAAAAGAGCTGACAGGGTGGACTACGAGCAGTACTTC. The V call is TRBV20-1, the J call TRBJ2-7; 7 nucleotides line up with TRBD1. Trimming took 4 bases from V and 3 from J; bases not matched to a gene: 12. Looked up from germline, CDR1 is DFQATT and CDR2 is SNEGSKA (reference sequence). This CDR3 comprises 15 residues.

The V call is TRBV6-4, the J call TRBJ2-2; no clear D gene. Trimming left V 6 bases short and J 0 bases short, with 8 bases between. The germline gives CDR1 MRHNA, CDR2 SNTAGT. The CDR3 totals 14 residues. Here the CDR3 reads CASRGLANTGELFF. The CDR3, as DNA: TGTGCCAGCAGAGGATTGGCGAACACCGGGGAGCTGTTTTTT.

Turning to this clonotype: One end of the junction fails to match germline, which may point to a read error. The chain employs TRBV7-7 and TRBJ2-5; TRBD1 is a possible D gene (6 bases). Looked up from germline, CDR1 is SSHAT and CDR2 is FNYEAQ (reference sequence). The CDR3 length is 15 residues. CDR3 in amino acids: CASSARLGGRETQYF. The CDR3 DNA sequence: TGTGCTAGCAGCGCCAGGCTAGGGGGACGGGAGACCCAGTACTTC.